This T cell receptor beta chain was found in a study of blood T cell repertoires in COVID-19. Study context: The study drew acute and convalescent COVID-19 samples from the United States, Italy and Spain.

The germline V gene has CDR1 SEHNR and CDR2 FQNEAQ (reference sequence). The length of the CDR3 is 13 residues. V shed 0 bases and J shed 6 bases, with 6 bases lying between them. Libraries were prepared by immunoSEQ multiplex PCR; TCRdb keeps only in-frame clonotypes and omits some of them. The sample includes a few hundred thousand clones, 65% to 90% of them seen just once. The receptor comes from a woman aged 60-75 years with COVID-19, enrolled during active disease. Material: peripheral blood. This sequence joins TRBV7-9 and TRBJ2-4; D remains ambiguous. The CDR3 region is CASSLARPNIQYF. In nucleotides, the CDR3 is TGTGCCAGCAGCTTAGCCAGGCCAAACATTCAGTACTTC.